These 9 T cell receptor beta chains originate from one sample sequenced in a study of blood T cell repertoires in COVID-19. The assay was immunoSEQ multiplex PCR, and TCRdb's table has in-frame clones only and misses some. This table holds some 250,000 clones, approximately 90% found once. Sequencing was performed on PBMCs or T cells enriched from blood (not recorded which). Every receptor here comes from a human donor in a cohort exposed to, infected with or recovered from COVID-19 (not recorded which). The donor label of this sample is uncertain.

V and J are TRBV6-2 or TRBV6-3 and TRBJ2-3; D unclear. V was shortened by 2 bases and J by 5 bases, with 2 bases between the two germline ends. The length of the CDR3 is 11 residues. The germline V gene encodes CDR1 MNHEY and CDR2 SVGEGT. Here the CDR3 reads CASSYRDTQYF. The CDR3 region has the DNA TGTGCCAGCAGTTACCGAGATACGCAGTATTTT.

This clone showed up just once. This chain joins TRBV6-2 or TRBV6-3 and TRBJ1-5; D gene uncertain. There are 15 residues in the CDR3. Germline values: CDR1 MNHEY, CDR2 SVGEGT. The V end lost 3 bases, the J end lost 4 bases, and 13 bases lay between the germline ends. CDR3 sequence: CASSYGPWTNQPQHF. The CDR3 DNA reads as TGTGCCAGCAGTTATGGGCCCTGGACTAATCAGCCCCAGCATTTT.

The CDR3 DNA sequence: TGTGCCAGTCAAAGGGGATTCGGGTCAGATACGCAGTATTTT. It is translated as CASQRGFGSDTQYF. The rearrangement uses TRBV7-9 and TRBJ2-3, with D tentatively TRBD1 (5 bases). Per the germline V gene, CDR1 is SEHNR and CDR2 is FQNEAQ (reference sequence). The length of the CDR3 is 14 residues. The germline V and J ends were trimmed by 9 bases and 4 bases, with 17 bases remaining between them.

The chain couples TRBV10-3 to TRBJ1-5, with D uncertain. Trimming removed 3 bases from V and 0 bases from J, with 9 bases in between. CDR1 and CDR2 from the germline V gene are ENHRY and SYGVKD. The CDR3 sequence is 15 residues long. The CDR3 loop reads CAISDPGISNQPQHF. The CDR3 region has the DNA TGTGCCATCAGTGACCCGGGGATTAGCAATCAGCCCCAGCATTTT.

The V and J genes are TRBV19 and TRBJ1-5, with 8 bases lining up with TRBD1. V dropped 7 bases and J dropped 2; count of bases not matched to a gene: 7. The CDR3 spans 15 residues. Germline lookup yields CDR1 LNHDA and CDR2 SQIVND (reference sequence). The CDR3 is CASIGQGAGNQPQHF. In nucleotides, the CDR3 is TGTGCCAGTATCGGGCAGGGGGCTGGCAATCAGCCCCAGCATTTT.

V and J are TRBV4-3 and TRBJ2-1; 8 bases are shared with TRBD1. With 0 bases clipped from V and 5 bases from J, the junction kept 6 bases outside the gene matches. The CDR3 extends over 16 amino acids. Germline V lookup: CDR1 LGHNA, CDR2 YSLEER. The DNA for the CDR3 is TGCGCCAGCAGCCAAGATGGGGACAGGATTAACAATGAGCAGTTCTTC. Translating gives CASSQDGDRINNEQFF.

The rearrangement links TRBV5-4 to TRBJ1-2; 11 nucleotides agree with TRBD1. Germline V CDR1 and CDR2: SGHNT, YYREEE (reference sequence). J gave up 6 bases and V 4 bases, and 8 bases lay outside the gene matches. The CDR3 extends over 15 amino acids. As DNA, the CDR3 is TGTGCCAGCAGCCCCTGGACAGGGGGCAAGGATGGCTACACCTTC. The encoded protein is CASSPWTGGKDGYTF. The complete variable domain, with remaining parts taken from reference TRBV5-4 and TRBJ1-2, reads ETGVTQSPTHLIKTRGQQVTLRCSSQSGHNTVSWYQQALGQGPQFIFQYYREEENGRGNFPPRFSGLQFPNYSSELNVNALELDDSALYLCASSPWTGGKDGYTFGSGTRLTVV.

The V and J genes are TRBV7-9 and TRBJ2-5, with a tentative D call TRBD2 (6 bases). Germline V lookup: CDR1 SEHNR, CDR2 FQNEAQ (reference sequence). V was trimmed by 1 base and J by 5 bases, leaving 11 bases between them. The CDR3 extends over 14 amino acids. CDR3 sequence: CASSLVEGVETQYF. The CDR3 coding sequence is TGTGCCAGCAGCTTAGTGGAGGGTGTGGAGACCCAGTACTTC.

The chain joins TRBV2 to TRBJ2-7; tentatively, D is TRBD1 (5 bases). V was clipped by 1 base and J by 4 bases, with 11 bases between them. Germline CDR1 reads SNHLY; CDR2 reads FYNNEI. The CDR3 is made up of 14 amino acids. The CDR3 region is CASSEVVREYEQYF. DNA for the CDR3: TGTGCCAGCAGTGAAGTTGTCAGGGAATACGAGCAGTACTTC.